This TCR beta chain stems from a study of monozygotic twins with inflammatory bowel disease. Study-level results: Support was absent for any single strong signal or clonotype linked to IBD. IBD patients exhibited fewer clonotypes shared with other individuals than healthy twins, particularly with disease activity. Healthy co-twins had higher TCRbeta inverse Simpson diversity than their IBD twins. Perhaps reflecting limited power, concordant and discordant twins did not differ in repertoire similarity.

TCRdb reprocessed the 5' RACE reads, with one entry per CDR3 protein and no DNA. The table counts about 420,000 distinct CDR3 sequences; less than 2.5% lies in the top ten. To note about this clonotype: Its cognate antigen is unknown.

The CDR3 sequence is 11 residues long. Germline assignment: CDR1 MNHNY and CDR2 SVGAGI (reference sequence). The clonotype was recovered from a human donor with ulcerative colitis or Crohn's disease, or a healthy co-twin of an affected twin (not recorded which). The sample consisted of blood. The V call is TRBV6-6, the J call TRBJ1-2. CDR3 residues: CASSHTAGYTF.